The T cell receptor beta chain under discussion was sequenced for a study of radiation and T cells in renal cell carcinoma (dated by TCRdb to the early 2020s). The study in broad terms: TCR beta sequencing covered 50 to 55 samples in total, comprising some 26 tumors and roughly 27 peripheral blood samples. In the 40 to 60 samples combined, 4,016,671 unique CDR3 nucleotide sequences were found, encoding roughly 2,500,000 unique CDR3 amino acid sequences. Broader findings and caveats from the paper: Only small tumor regions of 0.8 to 1 g were available, so intratumoral heterogeneity was not captured. Because pretreatment tumor biopsies were not available, the baseline intratumoral presence of clonotypes could not be determined. Compared with control tumors, irradiated tumors had a greater number of dominant CDR3 motifs, and these motifs made up a bigger portion of the repertoire. Effects of radiation dose or scheduling on the TCR repertoire could not be addressed with the single-armed trial design. Top tumor clonotypes rose in blood from baseline to 2 weeks post-radiation, then contracted by 4 weeks, suggesting transient expansion of tumor-resident clones. Compared with controls, irradiated tumors had higher TCR clonality, as the top 100 clonotypes made up an average of around 50% of the repertoire, versus around 45% in nephrectomy-only tumors.

This clone was seen more than once but under ten times. Its recognized antigen is unknown. Base qualities are not at hand, and no much larger clone is one base apart. According to the study, the label for this sample's time point signals: tumor resected at nephrectomy. The label giving this sample's treatment or condition can be read as: 15 Gy SBRT to primary tumor, nephrectomy 4 weeks later. The samples were drawn from a clinical trial, where primary renal cell carcinomas were treated with 15 Gy of stereotactic body radiation therapy and then removed by nephrectomy 4 weeks afterward. Renal cell carcinoma with clear cell pathology was present in all patients. Tumors were dissociated mechanically, digested with collagenase/hyaluronidase at 37 degrees C, processed in gentleMACS C tubes, and stored in liquid nitrogen. Genomic DNA for TCR sequencing was prepared using the QIAamp DNA Blood Mini Kit (Qiagen). Only samples passing all quality control checks were included in the analyses.

The immunoSEQ kit was used, according to the manufacturer's recommendations, to generate TCR beta libraries from genomic DNA. Library preparation used a first multiplex PCR with proprietary primers, then a second PCR adding unique barcodes, with bead cleanups after each round. Each sample batch included a kit-provided positive control reaction and a negative control reaction. The final libraries were assessed on an Agilent 4200 TapeStation D1000 ScreenTape, pooled by volume, and quantified by qPCR. An Illumina NextSeq500 fitted with a MidOutput 150-cycle cartridge performed the sequencing, running 156 Read1 cycles and 15 Index1 cycles with the kit's custom primers. The pooled library was loaded at roughly 0.9 pM with around 20% PhiX control spiked in. Turning to the authors' computational methods: Vendor-processed data were analyzed in R, with a clonotype defined as all T cells sharing the same CDR3 nucleotide sequence. For clone abundance analyses, frequencies were normalized to the 10,000 most abundant clones per sample. Public T cell clones, which averaged fewer than five per sample, were excluded before analysis. ImmunoMap was used for dominant motif analysis with the PAM10 matrix, a gap penalty of 30, and a homology threshold of 0.3, and any motif reaching a cumulative frequency of at least 0.01 was considered dominant. A difference in abundance of at least 32-fold between compartments was used to define tumor-enriched and baseline blood-enriched clonotypes. Tumor-blood repertoire similarity was measured with the Baroni-Urbani and Buser coefficient, and groups were compared using two-tailed Wilcoxon tests in R. Here the immuneACCESS table is served through TCRdb, limited to in-frame sequences with V and J called. Missing clones are a known gap in these copies; in checked studies unresolved V genes cover under half, and the rest lacks a known reason. V and J calls and clone size come straight from that table; D and trimming were deduced from the DNA. Across this sample there are approximately 21,000 clones, with 40% to 55% seen only once. Roughly 17% of the sample belongs to the ten largest clones.

Including the terminal cysteine and phenylalanine, the CDR3 comprises 17 residues. The read is trimmed to its CDR3 DNA, 51 bases read in frame from base 1. V was cut back by 4 bases and J by 0 bases, leaving a gap of 13 bases between them. Via the germline V gene, CDR1 is SGHTA and CDR2 FQGNSA. The chain employs TRBV7-2 and TRBJ1-6; the D gene is perhaps TRBD1, from 5 matching bases. Sequenced here: tumor tissue, sampled from a patient whose treatment included radiotherapy and nephrectomy. This receptor was obtained from a woman between 50 and 59 years old with renal cell carcinoma. CDR3 region: CASSSSTETSYNSPLHF. The DNA is as follows: TGTGCCAGCAGCTCGTCGACAGAAACCTCCTATAATTCACCCCTCCACTTT.